The 5 T cell receptor beta chains presented below share a single source sample, sequenced in a study of T cell responses to AZD1222 COVID-19 vaccine. TCRdb's table, derived via immunoSEQ multiplex PCR, lists solely in-frame clones and lacks some. The sample records about 37,000 clones, about nine tenths being singletons. Specimen: peripheral blood, collected 28 days after the second AZD1222 dose. The receptors were sampled from an adult who received the AZD1222 COVID-19 vaccine.

The CDR3 loop is CAIPGQGDLYTF. The CDR3 nucleotides read TGTGCCATTCCGGGACAGGGGGACCTCTACACCTTC. This chain uses TRBV6-5 with TRBJ1-2, with 11 nucleotides matching TRBD1. The CDR3 is 12 amino acids. Germline assignment: CDR1 MNHEY and CDR2 SVGAGI. V was clipped by 10 bases and J by 10 bases; unmatched bases: 8.

The chain combines TRBV4-1 with TRBJ2-7, with TRBD2 matching 10 bases. Germline V gene data show CDR1 as MGHRA and CDR2 as YSYEKL. CDR3 length: 13 residues. V was pared by 8 bases and J by 3 bases, with 4 bases of the junction left unmatched. CDR3 amino acids: CASGWTSGYEQYF. CDR3 in DNA: TGCGCCAGCGGGTGGACTAGCGGCTACGAGCAGTACTTC.

This clone appeared once. The chain recombines TRBV7-2 with TRBJ2-2; maybe TRBD2 (5 bases). CDR3 length: 15 amino acids. The V end was cut by 0 bases, the J end by 4 bases, with 9 bases between. CDR1 and CDR2 (germline): SGHTA, FQGNSA. CDR3 protein: CASSLAVAGTGELFF. CDR3 coding DNA: TGTGCCAGCAGCTTAGCGGTGGCGGGCACCGGGGAGCTGTTTTTT.

V gene TRBV12-1 combines with J gene TRBJ1-1. TRBV12-1 is noted as a pseudogene. The CDR3 has 14 amino acids. The CDR3 DNA reads TGTGCCAGCAGTTCGACCGATAAGAACACTGAAGCTTTCTTT. As protein: CASSSTDKNTEAFF.

The rearrangement joins TRBV11-2 to TRBJ1-6; no definite D call. Trimming removed 1 base from V and 0 bases from J, with 4 bases in between. The V gene's germline CDR1 is SGHAT and CDR2 FQNNGV. This CDR3 is 15 amino acids long. The CDR3 is CASSLVSSYNSPLHF. CDR3 DNA sequence: TGTGCCAGCAGCTTAGTGAGCTCCTATAATTCACCCCTCCACTTT.